These 3 T cell receptor beta chains were sequenced from one sample in a study of T cells after yellow fever vaccination. TCRdb reanalysed the 5' RACE reads using MiXCR and keeps one entry per CDR3 protein. This table has 300,000 to 450,000 distinct CDR3 sequences, about 6.2% appearing once. This specimen consisted of PBMCs, obtained 5 days after the yellow fever booster vaccination. Receptor source: a man younger than 45 who received the YFV17D yellow fever vaccine.

This clonotype came up many times. The V call is TRBV12-3 or TRBV12-4, the J call TRBJ1-4; D uncertain. Trimming pared 4 bases from V and 6 bases from J, leaving 9 bases between. The CDR3 consists of 13 residues. CDR3 region: CASSSSGDEKLFF. The DNA for the CDR3 is TGTGCCAGCAGTTCCTCCGGGGATGAAAAACTGTTTTTT.

This clonotype was detected ten times or more. This chain joins TRBV5-1 and TRBJ2-1, with 8 bases fitting TRBD1. V lost 1 base and J lost 3; bases outside the gene matches: 6. Germline CDR1 reads SGHRS; CDR2 reads YFSETQ. This CDR3 comprises 16 residues. CDR3 in DNA: TGCGCCAGCAGCTTGTCGACAGGGGCGATCTACAATGAGCAGTTCTTC. Protein: CASSLSTGAIYNEQFF.

The chain carries TRBV5-1 and TRBJ2-7, with D possibly called TRBD1 or TRBD2 (5 bases each). CDR1 is SGHRS, CDR2 YFSETQ, per germline. The CDR3 runs 18 residues. Trimming took 4 bases from V and 5 from J, leaving 28 bases between them. The CDR3 region has the DNA TGCGCCAGCAGCCCCGGGACGTGGGGCCGGGGAAGGCGGGACGAGCAGTACTTC. Its translation is CASSPGTWGRGRRDEQYF.